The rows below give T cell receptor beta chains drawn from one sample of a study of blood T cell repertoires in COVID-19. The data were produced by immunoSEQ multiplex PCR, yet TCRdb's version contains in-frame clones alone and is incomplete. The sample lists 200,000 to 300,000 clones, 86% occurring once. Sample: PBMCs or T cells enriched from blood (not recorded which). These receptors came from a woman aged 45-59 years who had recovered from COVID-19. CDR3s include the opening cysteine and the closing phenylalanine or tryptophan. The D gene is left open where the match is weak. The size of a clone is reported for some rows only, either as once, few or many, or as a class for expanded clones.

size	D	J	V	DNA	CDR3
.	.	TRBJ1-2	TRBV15	TGTGCCACCAGCAGAGATAAGGAGAGCGAAACAGGGTATTCTGGCTACACCTTC	CATSRDKESETGYSGYTF
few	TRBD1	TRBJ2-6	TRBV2	TGTGCCAGCACAACCGGACAGGTTTTCTCTGGGGCCAACGTCCTGACTTTC	CASTTGQVFSGANVLTF
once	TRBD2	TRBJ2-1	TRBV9	TGTGCCAGCAGCGCATCGGGGGGGAACTCCTACAATGAGCAGTTCTTC	CASSASGGNSYNEQFF
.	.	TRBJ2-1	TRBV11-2	TGTGCCAGCAGCTTTGGGCTAGCGCTATTTAGGGATGAGCAGTTCTTC	CASSFGLALFRDEQFF
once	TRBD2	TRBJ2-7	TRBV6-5	TGTGCCAGCAGTTACTCCCGGGGCGGGGGGGCCTACGAGCAGTACTTC	CASSYSRGGGAYEQYF
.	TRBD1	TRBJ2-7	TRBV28	TGTGCCAGCAGTCCTTCCGGGACAGGGGCCTACGAGCAGTACTTC	CASSPSGTGAYEQYF
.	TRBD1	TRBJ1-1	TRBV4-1	TGCGCCAGCAGCCTACGGACAGGGGGCTCTGAAGCTTTCTTT	CASSLRTGGSEAFF
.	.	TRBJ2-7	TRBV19	TGTGCCAGTAGTATTCCTCTAGGCGAGCAGTACTTC	CASSIPLGEQYF
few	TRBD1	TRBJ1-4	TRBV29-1	TGCAGCATCCGGGACAGGGGGTTGACTAATGAAAAACTGTTTTTT	CSIRDRGLTNEKLFF
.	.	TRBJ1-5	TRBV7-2	TGTGCCAGCAGCTTAGAACTTAGCAATCAGCCCCAGCATTTT	CASSLELSNQPQHF
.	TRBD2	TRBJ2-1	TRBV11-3	TGTGCCAGCAGCCCCGGGCTAGCGGGAGATGGTGAGCAGTTCTTC	CASSPGLAGDGEQFF
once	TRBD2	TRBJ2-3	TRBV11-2	TGTGCCAGCTGGGCGGGAGGGACAGATACGCAGTATTTT	CASWAGGTDTQYF
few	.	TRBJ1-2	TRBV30	TGTGCCTGGGGGGGGTGGCCGCTTCGCTACACCTTC	CAWGGWPLRYTF
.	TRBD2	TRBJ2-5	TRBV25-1	TGTGCCAGCAGTGCTAGCGGGAGTTTAGAGACCCAGTACTTC	CASSASGSLETQYF
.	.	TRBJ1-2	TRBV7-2	TGTGCCAGCAGCTCCCCAGGGGAGCGCAACTATGGCTACACCTTC	CASSSPGERNYGYTF
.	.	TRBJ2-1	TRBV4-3	TGCGCCAGCAGCCGCCTCCTGAGCTCCTACAATGAGCAGTTCTTC	CASSRLLSSYNEQFF
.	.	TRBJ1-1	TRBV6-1	TGTGCCAGCAGTGAATTGGGGGGGACGGTGAACACTGAAGCTTTCTTT	CASSELGGTVNTEAFF